This TCR beta chain derives from a study of Ad26.COV2.S vaccination and SARS-CoV-2 variants. The sample's treatment: about 20 received Ad26.COV2.S at low or high dose, single or two shots; 5 received placebo; per-sample allocation not given. Specimens were obtained on day 63 following the first vaccine or placebo injection. The table came from immunoSEQ multiplex PCR; TCRdb's copy has only in-frame clones and leaves some out. The sample gives 300,000 to 400,000 clones, about nine tenths of which show up once; 3.4% is in the top ten. The germline V and J ends were trimmed by 0 bases and 3 bases, with 3 bases remaining between them. The CDR3 loop spans 13 amino acids. CDR1 LNHDA and CDR2 SQIVND come from the germline V gene (reference sequence).

This clonotype was obtained from a person aged 18 to 59 who received the Ad26.COV2.S COVID-19 vaccine or a placebo. The material sequenced was peripheral blood, taken in a trial of Ad26.COV2.S vaccine versus placebo. V is TRBV19 and J is TRBJ1-5; no clear D. The CDR3: CASSIDPNQPQHF. CDR3 DNA sequence: TGTGCCAGTAGTATAGATCCCAATCAGCCCCAGCATTTT.